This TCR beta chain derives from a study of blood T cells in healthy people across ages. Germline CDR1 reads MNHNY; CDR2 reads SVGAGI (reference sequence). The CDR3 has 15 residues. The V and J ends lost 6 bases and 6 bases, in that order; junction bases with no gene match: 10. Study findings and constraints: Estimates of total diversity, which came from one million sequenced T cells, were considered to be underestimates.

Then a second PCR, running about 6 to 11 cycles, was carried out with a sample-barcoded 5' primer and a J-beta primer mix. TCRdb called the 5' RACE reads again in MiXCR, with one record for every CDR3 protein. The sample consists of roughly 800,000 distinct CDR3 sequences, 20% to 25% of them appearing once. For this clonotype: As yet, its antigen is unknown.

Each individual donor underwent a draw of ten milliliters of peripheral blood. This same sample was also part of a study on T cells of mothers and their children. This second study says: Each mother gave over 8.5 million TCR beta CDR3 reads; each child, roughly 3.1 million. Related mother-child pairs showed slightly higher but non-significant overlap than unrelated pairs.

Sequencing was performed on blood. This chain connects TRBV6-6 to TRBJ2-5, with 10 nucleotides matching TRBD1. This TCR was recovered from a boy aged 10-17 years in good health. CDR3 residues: CASSDTGTGDKTQYF. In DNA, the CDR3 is TGTGCCAGCAGCGACACCGGGACAGGGGATAAGACCCAGTACTTC.